This is a list of T cell receptor beta chains from one sample in a study of cytomegalovirus exposure and HLA in healthy donors. Using immunoSEQ multiplex PCR, the repertoire was profiled, and TCRdb retains in-frame clones only, with some absent. This sample has some 170,000 clones; roughly four fifths occur once, and the top ten carry 0.95% to 1.1%. The specimen sequenced was PBMCs. All receptors derive from a woman in her forties in good health and CMV-seronegative. CDR3s include the opening cysteine and the closing phenylalanine or tryptophan. Each record gives: J gene, V gene, clone size, D gene, CDR3 DNA, CDR3 protein. A D gene is named only where the DNA matches it firmly. Clone size is shown for a subset of rows, as once, few, many or a class of expanded clone.

>TRBJ1-1|TRBV2|-|-
TGCGACAAGAGGGCGGCATACGAAGCTTTCTTT
CDKRAAYEAFF
>TRBJ2-3|TRBV18|-|TRBD2
TGTGCCAGCTCACCACGACTAGCGACCACAGATACGCAGTATTTT
CASSPRLATTDTQYF
>TRBJ2-7|TRBV18|-|TRBD2
TGTGCCAGCTCACCAACGCCCCCGGAGGCTAGCGGGAGGGCAGGGACCTACGAGCAGTACTTC
CASSPTPPEASGRAGTYEQYF
>TRBJ2-2|TRBV19|-|TRBD2
TGTGCCAGTAGGCCGGCCCTAGCGGGAGGGGGGAGAACCGGGGAGCTGTTTTTT
CASRPALAGGGRTGELFF
>TRBJ2-2|TRBV7-7|-|-
TGTGCTAGCAGCTTAGTGTCCGGGTCAGACACCGGGGAGCTGTTTTTT
CASSLVSGSDTGELFF
>TRBJ1-1|TRBV19|-|TRBD1
TGTGCCAGTAGTGCTCGGGACAGGGGAGGGGGCACTGAAGCTTTCTTT
CASSARDRGGGTEAFF
>TRBJ2-5|TRBV5-6|-|TRBD1
TGTGCCAGCAGCTTGGGGACAGGGAAGGTGGAGACCCAGTACTTC
CASSLGTGKVETQYF
>TRBJ2-2|TRBV10-1|-|TRBD1
TGCGCCAGCGGGACCGGGACAGGGAACACCGGGGAGCTGTTTTTT
CASGTGTGNTGELFF
>TRBJ2-7|TRBV7-9|once|-
TGTGCCAGCAGCTTAGCAAGGTCCGGGGACTTCTCCTACGAGCAGTACTTC
CASSLARSGDFSYEQYF
>TRBJ2-7|TRBV10-3|-|-
TGTGCCATCACCCCGGGGGAGAATATGTACGAGCAGTACTTC
CAITPGENMYEQYF
>TRBJ2-7|TRBV19|-|TRBD1
TGTGCCAGTAGTATGGGACCGAGGACAGGGCTCTACGAGCAGTACTTC
CASSMGPRTGLYEQYF
>TRBJ2-2|TRBV6-1|-|-
TGTGCCAGCCGGCTTTCAGCGGCTAACACCGGGGAGCTGTTTTTT
CASRLSAANTGELFF
>TRBJ1-2|TRBV25-1|-|TRBD1
TGTGCCAGCAGTCAACCGGGACAGGGTAGGGGCTACACCTTC
CASSQPGQGRGYTF